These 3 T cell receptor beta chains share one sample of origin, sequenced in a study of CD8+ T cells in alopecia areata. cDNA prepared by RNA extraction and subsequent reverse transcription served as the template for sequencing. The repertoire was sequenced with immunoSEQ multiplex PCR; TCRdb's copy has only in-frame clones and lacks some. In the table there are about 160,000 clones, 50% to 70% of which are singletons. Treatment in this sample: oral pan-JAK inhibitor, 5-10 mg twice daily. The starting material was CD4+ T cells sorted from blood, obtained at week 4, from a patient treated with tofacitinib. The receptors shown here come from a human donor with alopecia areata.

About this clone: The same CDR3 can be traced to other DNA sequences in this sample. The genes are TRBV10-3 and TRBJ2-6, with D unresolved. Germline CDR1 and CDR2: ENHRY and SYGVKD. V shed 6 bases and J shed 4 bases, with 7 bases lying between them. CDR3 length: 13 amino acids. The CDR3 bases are TGTGCCATCAGCGGCTCCGGGGCCAACGTCCTGACTTTC. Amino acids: CAISGSGANVLTF.

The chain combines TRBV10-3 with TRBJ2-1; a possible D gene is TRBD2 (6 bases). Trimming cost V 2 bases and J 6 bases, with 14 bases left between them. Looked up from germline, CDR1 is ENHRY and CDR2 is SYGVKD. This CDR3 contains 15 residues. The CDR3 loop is CAISESGEASNEQFF. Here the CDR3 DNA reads TGTGCCATCAGTGAGAGTGGGGAGGCGAGCAATGAGCAGTTCTTC.

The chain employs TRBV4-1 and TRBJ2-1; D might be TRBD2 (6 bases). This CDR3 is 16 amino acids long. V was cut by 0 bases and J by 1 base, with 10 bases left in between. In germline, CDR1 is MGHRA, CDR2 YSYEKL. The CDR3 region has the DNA TGCGCCAGCAGCCAAGATGTGGGGGGTTCCTACAATGAGCAGTTCTTC. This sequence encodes CASSQDVGGSYNEQFF.